The present T cell receptor (beta chain) was sequenced within a study of cytomegalovirus exposure and HLA in healthy donors. The wider study: HLA-typed donors contributed 65 million to 95 million unique TCRs, which were held in an early data release. Study results and limitations: The study reported that TCR beta sequences accurately predicted HLA-A and HLA-B alleles in most subjects.

Primers: 60 Vbeta forward and 13 Jbeta reverse. The protocol was immunoSEQ multiplex PCR, while the TCRdb copy is restricted to in-frame clones and leaves out a portion. Counted here are around 210,000 clones, about three quarters occurring once; the ten biggest clones make up about 0.47%. Germline assignment: CDR1 MNHNS and CDR2 SASEGT. Trimming removed 6 bases from V and 7 bases from J, with 7 bases in between. The CDR3 consists of 11 residues. Donors showed nominal health when sampled, although they likely had unrecorded immune exposures. Only a few counts were recorded for this clone. The antigen is not known.

V usage is TRBV6-1 and J usage is TRBJ2-1; D might be TRBD2 (5 bases). This receptor was taken from a boy aged 5-17 years in good health and CMV-seronegative. Sequences were obtained from PBMCs. CDR3 sequence: CASREVNEQFF. In DNA form, the CDR3 reads TGTGCCAGCAGGGAGGTAAATGAGCAGTTCTTC.